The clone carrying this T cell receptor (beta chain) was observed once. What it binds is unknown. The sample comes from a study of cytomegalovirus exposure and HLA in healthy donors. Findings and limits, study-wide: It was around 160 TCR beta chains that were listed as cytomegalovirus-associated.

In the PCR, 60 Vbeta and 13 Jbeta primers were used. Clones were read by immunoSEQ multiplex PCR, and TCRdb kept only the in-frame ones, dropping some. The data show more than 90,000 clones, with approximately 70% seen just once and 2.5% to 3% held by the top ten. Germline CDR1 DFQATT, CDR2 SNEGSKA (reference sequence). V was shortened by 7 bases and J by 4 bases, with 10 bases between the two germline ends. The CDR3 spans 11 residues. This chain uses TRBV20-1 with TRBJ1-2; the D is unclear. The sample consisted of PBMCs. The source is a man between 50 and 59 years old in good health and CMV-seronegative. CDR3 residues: CSVSKSYGYTF. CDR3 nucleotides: TGCAGTGTCTCCAAGAGCTATGGCTACACCTTC.